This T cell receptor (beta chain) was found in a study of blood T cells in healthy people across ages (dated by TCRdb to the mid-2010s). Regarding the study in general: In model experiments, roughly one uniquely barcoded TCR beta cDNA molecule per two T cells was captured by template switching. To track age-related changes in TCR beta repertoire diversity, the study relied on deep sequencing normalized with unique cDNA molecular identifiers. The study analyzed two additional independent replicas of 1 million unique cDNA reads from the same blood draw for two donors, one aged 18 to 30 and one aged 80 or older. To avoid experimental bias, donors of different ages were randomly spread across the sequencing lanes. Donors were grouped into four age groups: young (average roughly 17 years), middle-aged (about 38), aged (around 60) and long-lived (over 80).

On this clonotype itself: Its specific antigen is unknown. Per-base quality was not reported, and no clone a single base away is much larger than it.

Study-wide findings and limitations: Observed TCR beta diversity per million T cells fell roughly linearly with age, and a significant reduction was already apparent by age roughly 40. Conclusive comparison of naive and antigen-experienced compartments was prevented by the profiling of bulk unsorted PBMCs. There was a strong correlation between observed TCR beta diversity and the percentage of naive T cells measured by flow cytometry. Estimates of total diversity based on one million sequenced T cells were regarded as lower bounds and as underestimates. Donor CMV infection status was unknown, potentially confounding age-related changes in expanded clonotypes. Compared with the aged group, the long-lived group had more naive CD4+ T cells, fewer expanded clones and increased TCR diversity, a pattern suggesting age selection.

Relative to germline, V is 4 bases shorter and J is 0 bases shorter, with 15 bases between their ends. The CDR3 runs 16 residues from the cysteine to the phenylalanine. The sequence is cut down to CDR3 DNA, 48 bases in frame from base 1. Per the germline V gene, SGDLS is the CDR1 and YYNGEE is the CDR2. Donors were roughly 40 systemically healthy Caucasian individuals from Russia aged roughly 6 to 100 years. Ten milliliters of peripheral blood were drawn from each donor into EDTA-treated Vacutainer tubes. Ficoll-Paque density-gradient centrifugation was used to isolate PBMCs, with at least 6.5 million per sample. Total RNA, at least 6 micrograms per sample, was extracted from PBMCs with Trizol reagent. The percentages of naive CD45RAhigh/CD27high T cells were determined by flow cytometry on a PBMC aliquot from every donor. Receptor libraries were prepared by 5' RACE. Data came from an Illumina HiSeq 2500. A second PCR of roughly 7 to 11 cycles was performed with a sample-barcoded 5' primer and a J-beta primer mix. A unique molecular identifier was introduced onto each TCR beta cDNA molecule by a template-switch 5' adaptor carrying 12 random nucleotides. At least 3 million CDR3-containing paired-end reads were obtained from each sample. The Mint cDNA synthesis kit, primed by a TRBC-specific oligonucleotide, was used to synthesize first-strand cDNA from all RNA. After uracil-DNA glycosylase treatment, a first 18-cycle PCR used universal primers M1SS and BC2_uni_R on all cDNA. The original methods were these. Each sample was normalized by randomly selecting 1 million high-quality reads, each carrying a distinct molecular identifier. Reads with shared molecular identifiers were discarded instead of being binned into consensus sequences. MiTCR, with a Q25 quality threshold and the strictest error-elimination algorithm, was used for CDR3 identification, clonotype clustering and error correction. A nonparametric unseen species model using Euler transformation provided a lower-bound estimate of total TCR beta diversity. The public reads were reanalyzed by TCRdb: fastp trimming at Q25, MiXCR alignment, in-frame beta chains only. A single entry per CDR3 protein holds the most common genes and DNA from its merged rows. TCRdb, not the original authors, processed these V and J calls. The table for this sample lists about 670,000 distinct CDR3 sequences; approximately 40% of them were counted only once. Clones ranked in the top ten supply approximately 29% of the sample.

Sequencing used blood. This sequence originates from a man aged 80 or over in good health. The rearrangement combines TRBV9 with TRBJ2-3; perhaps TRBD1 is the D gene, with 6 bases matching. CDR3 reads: CASSYYRDTSTDTQYF. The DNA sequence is TGTGCCAGCAGCTACTACCGGGACACTAGCACAGATACGCAGTATTTT.